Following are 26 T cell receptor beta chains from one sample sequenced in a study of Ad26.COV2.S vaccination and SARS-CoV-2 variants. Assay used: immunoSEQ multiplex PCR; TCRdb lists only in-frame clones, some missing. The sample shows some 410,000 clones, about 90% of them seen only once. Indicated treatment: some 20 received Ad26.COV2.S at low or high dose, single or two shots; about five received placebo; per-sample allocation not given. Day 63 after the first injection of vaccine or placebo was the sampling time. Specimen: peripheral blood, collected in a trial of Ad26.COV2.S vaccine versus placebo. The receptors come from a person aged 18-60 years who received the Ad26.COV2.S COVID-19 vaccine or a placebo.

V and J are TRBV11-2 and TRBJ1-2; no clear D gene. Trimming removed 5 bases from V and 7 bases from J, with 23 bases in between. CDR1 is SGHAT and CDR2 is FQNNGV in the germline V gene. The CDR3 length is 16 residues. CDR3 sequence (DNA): TGTGCCAGCAGCCCAGAACTCGCCTCTCTCTCTGCTGGCTACACCTTC. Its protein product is CASSPELASLSAGYTF.

The CDR3 loop is CASSPIAGGPYEQYF. As DNA, the CDR3 is TGCGCCAGCAGCCCCATAGCGGGGGGGCCTTACGAGCAGTACTTC. The V call is TRBV5-1, the J call TRBJ2-7, with 11 bases fitting TRBD2. CDR1 SGHRS and CDR2 YFSETQ come from the germline V gene. This CDR3 comprises 15 residues. The junction had 7 bases not matched to a gene; V was cut back by 4 bases and J by 4 bases.

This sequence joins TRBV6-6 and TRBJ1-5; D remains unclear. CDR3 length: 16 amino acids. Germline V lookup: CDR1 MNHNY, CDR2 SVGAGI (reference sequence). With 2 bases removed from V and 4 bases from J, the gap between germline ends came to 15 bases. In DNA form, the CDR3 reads TGTGCCAGCAGTTACCCTTTGGAGGAAAGTAATCAGCCCCAGCATTTT. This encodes CASSYPLEESNQPQHF.

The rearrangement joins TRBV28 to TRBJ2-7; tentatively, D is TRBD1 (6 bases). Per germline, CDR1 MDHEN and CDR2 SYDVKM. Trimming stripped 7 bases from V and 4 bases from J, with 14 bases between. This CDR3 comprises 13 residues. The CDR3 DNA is TGTGCCAGCACCCCCAGGGGTAGGTACGAGCAGTACTTC. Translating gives CASTPRGRYEQYF.

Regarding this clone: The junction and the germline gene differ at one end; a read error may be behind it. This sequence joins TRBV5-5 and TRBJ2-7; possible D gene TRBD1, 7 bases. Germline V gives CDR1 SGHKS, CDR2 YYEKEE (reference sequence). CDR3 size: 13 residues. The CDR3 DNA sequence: TGTGCCAGCAGCATACAGGGGACTTACGGGCAGTACTTC. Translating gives CASSIQGTYGQYF.

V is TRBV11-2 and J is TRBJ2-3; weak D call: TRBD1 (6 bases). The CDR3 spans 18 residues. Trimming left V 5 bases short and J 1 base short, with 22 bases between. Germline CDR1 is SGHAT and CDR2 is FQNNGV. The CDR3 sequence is CASSLGFGGSTGTDTQYF. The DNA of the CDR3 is TGTGCCAGCAGCCTTGGTTTTGGGGGCTCGACCGGCACAGATACGCAGTATTTT. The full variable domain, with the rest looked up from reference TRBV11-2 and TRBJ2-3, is EAGVAQSPRYKIIEKRQSVAFWCNPISGHATLYWYQQILGQGPKLLIQFQNNGVVDDSQLPKDRFSAERLKGVDSTLKIQPAKLEDSAVYLCASSLGFGGSTGTDTQYFGPGTRLTVL.

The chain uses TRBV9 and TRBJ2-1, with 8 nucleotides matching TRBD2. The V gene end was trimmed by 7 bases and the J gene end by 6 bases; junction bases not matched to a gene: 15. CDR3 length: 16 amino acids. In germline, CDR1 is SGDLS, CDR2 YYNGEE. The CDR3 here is CASGLSLGGGSNEQFF. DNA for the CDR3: TGTGCCAGCGGCCTTTCACTGGGCGGGGGGAGCAATGAGCAGTTCTTC.

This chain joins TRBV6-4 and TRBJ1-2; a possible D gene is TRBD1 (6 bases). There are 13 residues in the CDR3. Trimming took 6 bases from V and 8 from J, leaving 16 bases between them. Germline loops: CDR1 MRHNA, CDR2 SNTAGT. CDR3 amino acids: CASSRGQGRGYTF. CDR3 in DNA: TGTGCCAGCAGCCGGGGGCAGGGGCGAGGCTACACCTTC.

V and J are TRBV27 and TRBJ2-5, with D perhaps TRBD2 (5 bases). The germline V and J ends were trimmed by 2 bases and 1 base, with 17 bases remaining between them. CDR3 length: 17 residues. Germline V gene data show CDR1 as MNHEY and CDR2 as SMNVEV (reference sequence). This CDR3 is CASSLRPPGVLQETQYF. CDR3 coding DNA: TGTGCCAGCAGTTTACGACCCCCCGGGGTGCTCCAAGAGACCCAGTACTTC.

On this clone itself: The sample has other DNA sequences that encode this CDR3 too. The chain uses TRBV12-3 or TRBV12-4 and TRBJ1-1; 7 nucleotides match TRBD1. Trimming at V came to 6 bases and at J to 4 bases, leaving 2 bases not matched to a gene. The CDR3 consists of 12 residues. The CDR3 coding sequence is TGTGCCAGCAGCAGACAGGGCACTGAAGCTTTCTTT. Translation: CASSRQGTEAFF.

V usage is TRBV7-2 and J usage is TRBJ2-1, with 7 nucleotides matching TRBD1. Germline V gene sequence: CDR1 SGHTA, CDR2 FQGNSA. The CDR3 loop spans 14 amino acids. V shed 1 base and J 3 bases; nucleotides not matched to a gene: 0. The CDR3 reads CASSLGQGYNEQFF. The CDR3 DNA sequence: TGTGCCAGCAGCTTAGGACAGGGCTACAATGAGCAGTTCTTC. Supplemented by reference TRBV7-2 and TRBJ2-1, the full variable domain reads GAGVSQSPSNKVTEKGKDVELRCDPISGHTALYWYRQSLGQGLEFLIYFQGNSAPDKSGLPSDRFSAERTGGSVSTLTIQRTQQEDSAVYLCASSLGQGYNEQFFGPGTRLTVL.

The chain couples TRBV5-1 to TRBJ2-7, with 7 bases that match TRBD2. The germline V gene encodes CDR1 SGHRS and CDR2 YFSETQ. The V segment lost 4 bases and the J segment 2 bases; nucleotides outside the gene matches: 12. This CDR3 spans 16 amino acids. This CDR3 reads CASSRGEGLFPYEQYF. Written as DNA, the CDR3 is TGCGCCAGCAGCCGTGGGGAGGGCTTATTCCCCTACGAGCAGTACTTC.

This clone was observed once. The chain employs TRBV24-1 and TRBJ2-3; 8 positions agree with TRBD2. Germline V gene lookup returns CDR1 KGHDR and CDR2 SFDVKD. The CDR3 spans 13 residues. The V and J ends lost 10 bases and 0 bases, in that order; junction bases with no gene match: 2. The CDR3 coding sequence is TGTGCCACGGCGGGGGGCAGCACAGATACGCAGTATTTT. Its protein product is CATAGGSTDTQYF.

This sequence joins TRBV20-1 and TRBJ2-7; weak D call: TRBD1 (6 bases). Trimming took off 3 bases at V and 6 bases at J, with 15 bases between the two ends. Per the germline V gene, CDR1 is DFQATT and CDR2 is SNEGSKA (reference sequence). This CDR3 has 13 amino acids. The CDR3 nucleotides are TGCAGTGCTAGTTACAGGGAGCCTCTCGAGCAGTACTTC. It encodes CSASYREPLEQYF.

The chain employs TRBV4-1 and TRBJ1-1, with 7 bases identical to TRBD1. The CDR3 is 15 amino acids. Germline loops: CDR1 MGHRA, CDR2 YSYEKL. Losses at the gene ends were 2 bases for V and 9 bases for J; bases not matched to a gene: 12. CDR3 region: CASSQPVRDSDKAFF. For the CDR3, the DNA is TGCGCCAGCAGCCAACCTGTCCGGGACAGTGATAAAGCTTTCTTT.

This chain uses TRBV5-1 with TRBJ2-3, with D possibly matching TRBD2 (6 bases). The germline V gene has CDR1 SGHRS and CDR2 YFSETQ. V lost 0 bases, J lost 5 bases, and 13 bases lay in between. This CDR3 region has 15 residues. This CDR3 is CASSLVSAEGDTQYF. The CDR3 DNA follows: TGCGCCAGCAGCTTGGTTAGCGCGGAGGGAGATACGCAGTATTTT. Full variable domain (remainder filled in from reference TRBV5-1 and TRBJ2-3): KAGVTQTPRYLIKTRGQQVTLSCSPISGHRSVSWYQQTPGQGLQFLFEYFSETQRNKGNFPGRFSGRQFSNSRSEMNVSTLELGDSALYLCASSLVSAEGDTQYFGPGTRLTVL.

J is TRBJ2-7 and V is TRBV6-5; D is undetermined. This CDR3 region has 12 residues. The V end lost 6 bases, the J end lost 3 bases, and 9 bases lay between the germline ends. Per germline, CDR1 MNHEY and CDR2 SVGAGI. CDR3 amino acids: CASRSPHYEQYF. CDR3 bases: TGTGCCAGCAGGTCACCTCACTACGAGCAGTACTTC.

CDR3 coding DNA: TGTGCCAGCAGCCTAGGGCGGGTCCTCCGCAATGAGCAGTTCTTC. It specifies CASSLGRVLRNEQFF. The rearrangement joins TRBV11-2 to TRBJ2-1, with D perhaps TRBD2 (5 bases). The V end lost 5 bases, the J end lost 6 bases, and 17 bases lay between the germline ends. The CDR3 spans 15 residues. Per the germline V gene, CDR1 is SGHAT and CDR2 is FQNNGV.

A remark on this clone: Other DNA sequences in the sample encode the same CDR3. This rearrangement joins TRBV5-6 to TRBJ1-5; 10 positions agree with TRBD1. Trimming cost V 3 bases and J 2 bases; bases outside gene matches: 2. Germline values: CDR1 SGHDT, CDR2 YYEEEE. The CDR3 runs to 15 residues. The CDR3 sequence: CASSSGQGGNQPQHF. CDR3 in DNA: TGTGCCAGCAGCTCAGGACAGGGGGGCAATCAGCCCCAGCATTTT.

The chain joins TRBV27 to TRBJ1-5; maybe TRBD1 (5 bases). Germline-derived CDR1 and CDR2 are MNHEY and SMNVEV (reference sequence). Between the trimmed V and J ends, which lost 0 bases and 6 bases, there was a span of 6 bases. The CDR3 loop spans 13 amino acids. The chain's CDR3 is CASSLSQGQPQHF. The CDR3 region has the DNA TGTGCCAGCAGTTTATCGCAGGGTCAGCCCCAGCATTTT.

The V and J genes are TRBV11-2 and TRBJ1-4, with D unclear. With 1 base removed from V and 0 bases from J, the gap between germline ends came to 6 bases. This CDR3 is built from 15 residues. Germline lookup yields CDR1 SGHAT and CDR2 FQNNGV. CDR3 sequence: CASSLGVATNEKLFF. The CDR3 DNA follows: TGTGCCAGCAGCTTAGGAGTTGCAACTAATGAAAAACTGTTTTTT.

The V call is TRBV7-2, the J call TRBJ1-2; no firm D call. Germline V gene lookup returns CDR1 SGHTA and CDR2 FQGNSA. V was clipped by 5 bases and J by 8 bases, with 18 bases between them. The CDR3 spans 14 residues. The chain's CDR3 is CASSPGVSPEGYTF. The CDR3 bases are TGTGCCAGCAGCCCCGGGGTATCGCCGGAGGGCTACACCTTC.

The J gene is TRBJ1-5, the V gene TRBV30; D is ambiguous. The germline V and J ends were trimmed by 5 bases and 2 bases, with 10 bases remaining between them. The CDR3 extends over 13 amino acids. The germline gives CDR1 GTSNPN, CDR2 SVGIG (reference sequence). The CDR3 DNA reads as TGTGCCTGGGGAGGACGGGGCAATCAGCCCCAGCATTTT. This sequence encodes CAWGGRGNQPQHF.

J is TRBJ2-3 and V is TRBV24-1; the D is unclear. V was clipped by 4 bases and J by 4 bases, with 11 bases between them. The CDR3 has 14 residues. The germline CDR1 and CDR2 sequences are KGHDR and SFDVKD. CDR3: CATSDLRFPDTQYF. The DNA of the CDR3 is TGTGCCACCAGTGACCTCAGGTTCCCAGATACGCAGTATTTT.

The DNA of the CDR3 is TGTGCCAGCAGCGACCGGGACTTCTATGGCTACACCTTC. Amino acids: CASSDRDFYGYTF. V is TRBV9 and J is TRBJ1-2; TRBD1 might be the D (5 bases). Looked up from germline, CDR1 is SGDLS and CDR2 is YYNGEE. V lost 3 bases and J lost 4, with 10 bases in between. CDR3 length: 13 amino acids.

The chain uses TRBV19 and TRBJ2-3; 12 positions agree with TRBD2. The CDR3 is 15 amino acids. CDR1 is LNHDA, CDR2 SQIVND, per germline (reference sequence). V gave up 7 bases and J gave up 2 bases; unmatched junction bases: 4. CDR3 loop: CASKGTSGFTDTQYF. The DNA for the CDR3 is TGTGCCAGTAAAGGGACTAGCGGGTTCACAGATACGCAGTATTTT.